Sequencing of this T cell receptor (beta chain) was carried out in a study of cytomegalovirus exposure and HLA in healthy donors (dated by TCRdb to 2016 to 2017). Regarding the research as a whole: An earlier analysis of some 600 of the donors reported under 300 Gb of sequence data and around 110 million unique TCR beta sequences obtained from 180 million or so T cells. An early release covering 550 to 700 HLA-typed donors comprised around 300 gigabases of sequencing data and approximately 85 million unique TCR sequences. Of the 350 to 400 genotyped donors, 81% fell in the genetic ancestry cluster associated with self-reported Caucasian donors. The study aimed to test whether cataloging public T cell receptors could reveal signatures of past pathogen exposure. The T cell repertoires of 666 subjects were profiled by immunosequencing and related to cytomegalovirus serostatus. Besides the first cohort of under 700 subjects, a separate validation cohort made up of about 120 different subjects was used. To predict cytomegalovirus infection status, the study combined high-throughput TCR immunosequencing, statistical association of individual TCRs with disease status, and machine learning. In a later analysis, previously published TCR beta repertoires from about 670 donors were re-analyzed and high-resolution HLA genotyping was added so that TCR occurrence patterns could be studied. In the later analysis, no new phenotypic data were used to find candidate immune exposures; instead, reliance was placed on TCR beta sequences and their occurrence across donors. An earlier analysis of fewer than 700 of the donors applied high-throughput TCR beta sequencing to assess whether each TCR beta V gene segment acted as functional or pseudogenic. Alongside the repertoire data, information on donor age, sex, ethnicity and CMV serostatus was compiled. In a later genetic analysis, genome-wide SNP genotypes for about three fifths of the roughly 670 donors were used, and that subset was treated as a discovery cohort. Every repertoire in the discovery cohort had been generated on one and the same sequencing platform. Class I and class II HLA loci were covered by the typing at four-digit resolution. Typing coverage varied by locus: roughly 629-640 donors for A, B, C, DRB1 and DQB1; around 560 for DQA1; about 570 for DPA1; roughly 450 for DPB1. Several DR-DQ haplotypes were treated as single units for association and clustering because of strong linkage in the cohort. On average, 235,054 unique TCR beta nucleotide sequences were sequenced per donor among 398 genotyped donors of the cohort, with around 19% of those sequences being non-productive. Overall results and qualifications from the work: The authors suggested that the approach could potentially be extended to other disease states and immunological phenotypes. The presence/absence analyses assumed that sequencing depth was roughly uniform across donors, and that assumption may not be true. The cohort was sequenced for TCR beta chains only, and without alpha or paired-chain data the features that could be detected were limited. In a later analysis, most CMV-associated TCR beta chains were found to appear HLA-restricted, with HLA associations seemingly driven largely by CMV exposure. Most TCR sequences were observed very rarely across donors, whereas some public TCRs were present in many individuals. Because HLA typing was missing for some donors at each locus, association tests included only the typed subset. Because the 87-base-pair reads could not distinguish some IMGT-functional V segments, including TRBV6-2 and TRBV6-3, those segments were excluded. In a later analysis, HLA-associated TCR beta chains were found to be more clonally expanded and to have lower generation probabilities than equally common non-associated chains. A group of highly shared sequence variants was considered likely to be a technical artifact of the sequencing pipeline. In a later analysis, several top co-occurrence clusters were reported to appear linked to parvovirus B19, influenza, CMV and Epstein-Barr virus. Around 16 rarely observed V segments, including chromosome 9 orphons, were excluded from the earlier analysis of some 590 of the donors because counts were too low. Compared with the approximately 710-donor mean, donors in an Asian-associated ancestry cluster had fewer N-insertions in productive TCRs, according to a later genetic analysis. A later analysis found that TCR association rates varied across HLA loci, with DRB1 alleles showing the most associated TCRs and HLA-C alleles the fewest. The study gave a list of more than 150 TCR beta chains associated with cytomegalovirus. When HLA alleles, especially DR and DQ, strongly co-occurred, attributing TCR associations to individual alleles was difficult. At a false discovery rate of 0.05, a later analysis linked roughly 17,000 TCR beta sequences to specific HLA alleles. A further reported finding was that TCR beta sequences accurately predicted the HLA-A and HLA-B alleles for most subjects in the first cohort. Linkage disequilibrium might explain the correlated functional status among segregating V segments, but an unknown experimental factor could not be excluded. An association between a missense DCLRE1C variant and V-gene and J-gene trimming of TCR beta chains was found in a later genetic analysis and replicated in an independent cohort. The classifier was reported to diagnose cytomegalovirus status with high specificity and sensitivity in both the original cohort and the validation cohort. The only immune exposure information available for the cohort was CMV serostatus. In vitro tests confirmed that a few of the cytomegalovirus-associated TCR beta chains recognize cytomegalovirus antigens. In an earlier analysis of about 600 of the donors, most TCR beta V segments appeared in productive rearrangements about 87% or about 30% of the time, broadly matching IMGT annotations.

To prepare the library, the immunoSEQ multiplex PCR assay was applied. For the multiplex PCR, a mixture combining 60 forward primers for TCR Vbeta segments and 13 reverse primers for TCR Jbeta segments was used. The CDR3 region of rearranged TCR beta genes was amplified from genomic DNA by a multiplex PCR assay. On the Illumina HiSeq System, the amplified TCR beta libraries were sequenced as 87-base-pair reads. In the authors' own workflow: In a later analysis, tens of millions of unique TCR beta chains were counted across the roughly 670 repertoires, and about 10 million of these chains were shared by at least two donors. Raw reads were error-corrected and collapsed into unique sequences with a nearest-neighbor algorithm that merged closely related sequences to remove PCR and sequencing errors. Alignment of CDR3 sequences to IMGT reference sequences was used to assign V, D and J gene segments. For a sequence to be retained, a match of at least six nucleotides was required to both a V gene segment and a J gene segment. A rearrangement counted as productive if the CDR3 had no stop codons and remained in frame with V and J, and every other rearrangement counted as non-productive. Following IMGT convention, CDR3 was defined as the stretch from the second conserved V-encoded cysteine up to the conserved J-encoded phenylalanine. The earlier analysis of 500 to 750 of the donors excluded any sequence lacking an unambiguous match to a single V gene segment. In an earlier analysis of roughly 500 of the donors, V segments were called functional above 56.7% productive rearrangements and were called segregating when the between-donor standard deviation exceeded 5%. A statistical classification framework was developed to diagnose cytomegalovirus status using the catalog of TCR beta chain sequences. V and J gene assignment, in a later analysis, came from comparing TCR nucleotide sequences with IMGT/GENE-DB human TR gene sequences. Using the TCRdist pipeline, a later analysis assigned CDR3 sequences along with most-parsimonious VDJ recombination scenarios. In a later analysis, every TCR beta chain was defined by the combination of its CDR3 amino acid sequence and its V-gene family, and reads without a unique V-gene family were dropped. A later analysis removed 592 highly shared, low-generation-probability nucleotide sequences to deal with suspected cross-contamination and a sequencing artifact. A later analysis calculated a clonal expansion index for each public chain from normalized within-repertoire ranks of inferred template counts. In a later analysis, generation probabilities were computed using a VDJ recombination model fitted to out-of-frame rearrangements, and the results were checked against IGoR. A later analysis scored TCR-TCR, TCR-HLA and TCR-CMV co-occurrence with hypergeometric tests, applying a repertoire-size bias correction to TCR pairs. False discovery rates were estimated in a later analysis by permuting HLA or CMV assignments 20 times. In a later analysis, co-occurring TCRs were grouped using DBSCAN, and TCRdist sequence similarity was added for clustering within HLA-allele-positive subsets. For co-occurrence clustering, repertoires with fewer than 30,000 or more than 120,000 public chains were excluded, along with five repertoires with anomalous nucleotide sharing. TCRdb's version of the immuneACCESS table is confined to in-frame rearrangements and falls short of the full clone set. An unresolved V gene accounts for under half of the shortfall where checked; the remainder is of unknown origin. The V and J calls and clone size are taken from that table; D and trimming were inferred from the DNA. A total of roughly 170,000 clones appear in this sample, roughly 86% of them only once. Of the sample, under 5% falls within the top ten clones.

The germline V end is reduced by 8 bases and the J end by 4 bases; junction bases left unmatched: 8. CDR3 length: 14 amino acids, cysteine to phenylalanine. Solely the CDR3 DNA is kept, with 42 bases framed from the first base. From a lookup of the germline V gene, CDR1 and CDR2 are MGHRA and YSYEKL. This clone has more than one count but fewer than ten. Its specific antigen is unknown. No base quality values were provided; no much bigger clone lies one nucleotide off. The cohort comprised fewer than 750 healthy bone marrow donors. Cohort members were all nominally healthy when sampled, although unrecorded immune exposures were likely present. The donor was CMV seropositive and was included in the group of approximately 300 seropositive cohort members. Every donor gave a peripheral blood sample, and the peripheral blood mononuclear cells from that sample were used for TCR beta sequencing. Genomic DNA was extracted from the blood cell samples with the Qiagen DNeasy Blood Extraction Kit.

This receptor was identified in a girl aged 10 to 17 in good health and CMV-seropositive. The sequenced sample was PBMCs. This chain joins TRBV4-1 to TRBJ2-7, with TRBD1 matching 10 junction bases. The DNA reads TGCGCCAGCGGCCCCGGGACAGGGGAATACGAGCAGTACTTC. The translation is CASGPGTGEYEQYF.